A single T cell receptor (beta chain) is shown here with its context. The source of the sample is a study of blood T cell repertoires in COVID-19. The method was immunoSEQ multiplex PCR; TCRdb's version includes in-frame clones alone and lacks a portion of them. The sample records some 200,000 clones, 75% to 90% being singletons. The germline gives CDR1 SGHTA, CDR2 FQGNSA. V gave up 5 bases and J gave up 0 bases, with 10 bases separating them. CDR3 length: 14 amino acids. Sequenced: PBMCs or T cells enriched from blood (not recorded which). The rearrangement links TRBV7-2 to TRBJ1-1, with D unresolved. The receptor was isolated from a woman aged 18-35 years in a cohort exposed to, infected with or recovered from COVID-19 (not recorded which). The CDR3 here is CASSVLVMNTEAFF. The DNA for the CDR3 is TGTGCCAGCAGCGTCCTAGTAATGAACACTGAAGCTTTCTTT. Looking up the rest from reference TRBV7-2 and TRBJ1-1 gives the full variable domain: GAGVSQSPSNKVTEKGKDVELRCDPISGHTALYWYRQSLGQGLEFLIYFQGNSAPDKSGLPSDRFSAERTGGSVSTLTIQRTQQEDSAVYLCASSVLVMNTEAFFGQGTRLTVV.